This TCR beta chain originates from a study of blood T cell repertoires in COVID-19. Study information: Spain, Italy and the United States supplied samples that represented acute and convalescent COVID-19.

This CDR3 spans 13 amino acids. Trimming removed 2 bases at V and 9 bases at J, with 12 bases between. CDR1 SGHDT and CDR2 YYEEEE come from the germline V gene. As processed by the authors: Amplified reference gene primers provided the basis for estimating nucleated cell counts. The repertoire was sequenced with immunoSEQ multiplex PCR; TCRdb's copy has only in-frame clones and lacks some. That table furnishes V, J and clone size, whereas the DNA furnished D and trimming. Altogether about 320,000 clones are present, roughly 85% being singletons, with the ten largest covering under 2%. During the 2 weeks before they entered the study, exposed participants had met someone with a PCR-confirmed or clinician-diagnosed COVID-19 case.

Sequencing used PBMCs or T cells enriched from blood (not recorded which). This clonotype was obtained from a woman aged 30 to 39 who had been exposed to COVID-19. The chain employs TRBV5-6 and TRBJ2-1; D is possibly TRBD1 (5 bases). Here the CDR3 reads CASSLFGAVEQFF. CDR3 in DNA: TGTGCCAGCAGCTTATTTGGGGCAGTTGAGCAGTTCTTC.